The 8 T cell receptor beta chains listed next were all sequenced from one sample in a study of T cell repertoires in cytomegalovirus infection. One entry per CDR3 protein results from TCRdb running MiXCR on the reads. Found here are about 530,000 distinct CDR3 sequences, around a quarter of them singletons; the top ten hold roughly 13%. The source material was PBMCs. The receptors originated from a human donor in good health (CMV status not recorded). Some clones in this sample may be carry-over from other donors' samples.

The CDR3 region is CASSSGLHKKNEQFF. The CDR3 bases are TGTGCCAGCAGCTCGGGACTACACAAAAAGAATGAGCAGTTCTTC. The chain uses TRBV11-3 and TRBJ2-1, with 7 bases fitting TRBD2. Germline CDR1 SGHNT, CDR2 YENEEA. This CDR3 is 15 amino acids long. J gave up 7 bases and V 4 bases, and 10 bases lay outside the gene matches.

This chain joins TRBV20-1 and TRBJ2-6, with D hard to call. Germline values: CDR1 DFQATT, CDR2 SNEGSKA (reference sequence). This CDR3 is 15 amino acids long. Trimming stripped 3 bases from V and 0 bases from J, with 9 bases between. The CDR3 spells CSARGIPSGANVLTF. CDR3 sequence (DNA): TGCAGTGCTAGGGGTATACCCTCTGGGGCCAACGTCCTGACTTTC.

The chain carries TRBV3-1 and TRBJ1-4; 9 bases are a match to TRBD1. V shed 3 bases, J shed 12 bases, and the junction held 8 bases outside the gene matches. This CDR3 is 14 amino acids long. The germline gives CDR1 LGHDT, CDR2 YNNKEL (reference sequence). CDR3 sequence reads: CASSHRDRVVELFF. The CDR3 nucleotides read TGTGCCAGCAGCCACCGGGACAGGGTTGTTGAACTGTTTTTT. Supplemented by reference TRBV3-1 and TRBJ1-4, the full variable domain reads DTAVSQTPKYLVTQMGNDKSIKCEQNLGHDTMYWYKQDSKKFLKIMFSYNNKELIINETVPNRFSPKSPDKAHLNLHINSLELGDSAVYFCASSHRDRVVELFFGSGTQLSVL.

A word on this clonotype: It may be a read error: a sequence one base away is much more abundant. This sequence joins TRBV9 and TRBJ2-3; D gene uncertain. The CDR3 has 13 residues. Germline CDR1 is SGDLS and CDR2 is YYNGEE. V lost 0 bases and J 3 bases, leaving 5 bases between the germline ends. CDR3 in DNA: TGTGCCAGCAGCGTAGCCCCGACAGATACGCAGTATTTT. It yields the protein CASSVAPTDTQYF.

This clonotype has just a few counts. This chain uses TRBV6-2 or TRBV6-3 with TRBJ1-2; TRBD1 matches at 7 bases. The CDR3 loop spans 17 amino acids. CDR1 is MNHEY, CDR2 SVGEGT, per germline. V gave up 0 bases and J gave up 2 bases; unmatched junction bases: 9. The CDR3 DNA reads as TGTGCCAGCAGTTACTCGAGTGAGAAAGGGGGCAACTATGGCTACACCTTC. This sequence encodes CASSYSSEKGGNYGYTF.

This clonotype was counted many times. The rearrangement uses TRBV12-3 or TRBV12-4 and TRBJ1-3; D possibly corresponds to TRBD1 (5 bases). This CDR3 spans 15 amino acids. V was pared by 1 base and J by 2 bases, with 9 bases between. In nucleotides, the CDR3 is TGTGCCAGCAGTTTAGGGACACCAGCTGGAAACACCATATATTTT. Amino acids: CASSLGTPAGNTIYF.

This clonotype has only a few counts. V and J are TRBV7-8 and TRBJ1-6; 7 nucleotides align to TRBD1. The CDR3 consists of 14 residues. Germline V CDR1 and CDR2: SGHVS, FQNEAQ. V lost 5 bases and J lost 9; bases outside the gene matches: 7. CDR3 residues: CASSPPGQISPLHF. In DNA, the CDR3 is TGTGCCAGCAGCCCGCCGGGACAGATTTCACCCCTCCACTTT.

V is TRBV4-3 and J is TRBJ2-1, with D perhaps being TRBD1 or TRBD2 (5 bases each). The CDR3 extends over 18 amino acids. The germline V gene has CDR1 LGHNA and CDR2 YSLEER. The V gene lost 4 bases and the J gene lost 0 bases, with 19 bases spanning the gap. The CDR3 here is CASSPRQPAASSYNEQFF. The CDR3 coding sequence is TGCGCCAGCAGCCCCCGACAGCCAGCGGCTAGCTCCTACAATGAGCAGTTCTTC.